Here is one T cell receptor (beta chain) with its context. There is no known antigen for this receptor. It has no much larger one-base neighbor in the sample; base qualities were not kept. Donors were healthy HIV-negative adults with no recently reported acute infections or vaccinations. Every donor was a Caucasian adult residing in Nashville, Tennessee, USA. CD4+ T cells were enriched by magnetic negative selection, after which naive cells were positively selected on CD45RA and the negative fraction was taken as the memory subset. Blood was collected by leukapheresis, and PBMCs were isolated by Ficoll-Histopaque density gradient centrifugation and then cryopreserved in liquid nitrogen vapor phase. Analytical flow cytometry was used to check the purity and quantity of every magnetically sorted T cell population. Genomic DNA was isolated from every sorted fraction and measured by UV absorbance on a Nanodrop 2000c.

TCR CDR3 regions were amplified from genomic DNA by multiplex PCR using the deep immunoSEQ assay. For each cell subset, the extracted genomic DNA was distributed evenly across all wells of several immunoSEQ 96-well plates, and each plate served as one replicate. For sorted subsets, approximately 200 ng of genomic DNA, equivalent to roughly 33,000 T cell genomes, went into each replicate PCR. Purified libraries were quantified with a Qubit 3.0 fluorometer, sized on a Bioanalyzer 2100, and re-quantified with the KAPA Library Quantification kit. Every immunoSEQ 96-well plate was sequenced on a separate single-read 150-cycle Illumina NextSeq 550 flow cell. In the authors' own workflow: Because only junctional sequences without quality scores were contained in the immunoSEQ output, filtering matching that applied to full-length reads could not be performed. To assign V/J genes and CDR3, sequences were annotated against IMGT germline references using PyIR, a Python wrapper for IgBLAST v1.9. Reads were filtered out if the reads had weak V/J assignments (E-value above 1e-6), no CDR3, stop codons, out-of-frame junctions, or ambiguous translated residues. A V3J clonotype was defined by an identical inferred V gene, J gene, and CDR3 amino acid sequence. Percentage overlap between repertoires was computed as shared unique clonotypes divided by the size of the smaller repertoire. Richness of each repertoire was evaluated using RTK rarefaction, the Chao1 estimator, and Recon v2.1 estimates of unobserved clonotypes. Generation probabilities were computed with OLGA for all TCRbeta clonotypes obtained by the gDNA method from a few donors. Sourced from immuneACCESS, this table was stored by TCRdb with only in-frame sequences that have V and J called. A share of the clones is absent; for the studies checked, an unresolved V gene accounts for under half, and the remainder has no known explanation. V, J and clone size derive from that table, while D and trimming were established from the DNA sequence. This sample gives 1,400,000 or so clones in total; 98% of them show up just once. Jointly, the top ten make up approximately 0.4% of the sample.

The sample belongs to a study of shared clonotypes between healthy human individuals (dated by TCRdb to the early 2020s). Turning to the overall study: The cohort included three men and two women between 18 and 49 years of age. For each donor, three plates each were used for CD4 naive and CD4 memory, two plates were used for CD8 naive, and one plate was used for CD8 memory. Each donor's leukapheresis produced roughly between roughly 0.85 and 9.5 billion PBMCs. Blood TCR repertoires of a handful of healthy adults were deeply sequenced to estimate repertoire size and the extent of clonotype sharing between individuals. To increase sequencing depth and limit assay-specific biases, different laboratories used diverse techniques to prepare libraries and sequence TCR repertoires. General conclusions and limits of the study: Clonotypes shared by all four sorted-subset donors showed higher generation probabilities than non-shared clonotypes. Rarefaction of sorted-subset datasets indicated incomplete sequencing despite the large sequencing depth. The genetic and exposure-history diversity represented was limited by the small number of donors. When a handful of donors were compared, the shared fraction of clonotypes was roughly 4.8% for naive CD4, 3.5% to 4% for naive CD8, more than 2% for memory CD4, and less than 0.5% for memory CD8. Sampling was limited to blood, and TCR repertoires in tissue likely differ from TCR repertoires in blood. Estimated clonotype richness was generally larger for naive than for memory subsets. Pairwise subsampling led to the expectation that sequencing depth would affect the degree of clonotype sharing among donors.

V is clipped by 3 bases and J by 5 bases, and the sequence between their germline boundaries is 15 bases long. CDR1 and CDR2 are read off the germline V gene (reference sequence) as SGHNT and YYREEE. Taken from cysteine to phenylalanine, the CDR3 has 14 residues. The read is trimmed to its CDR3 DNA, 42 bases read in frame from base 1. This sequence was found in a man aged 25 to 40 in good health. The V and J genes are TRBV5-4 and TRBJ2-7; the D gene is perhaps TRBD2, from 5 matching bases. The sequenced material came from naive CD4+ T cells sorted from blood. Read against the paper, the sample's cell subset or site label means: CD45RA+ positively selected. The encoded CDR3 is CASSSPQAADEQYF. Read as DNA, the sequence is TGTGCCAGCAGCTCCCCCCAAGCGGCTGACGAGCAGTACTTC. The CDR3 plus the reference TRBV5-4 and TRBJ2-7 genes for the other parts give the full variable domain: ETGVTQSPTHLIKTRGQQVTLRCSSQSGHNTVSWYQQALGQGPQFIFQYYREEENGRGNFPPRFSGLQFPNYSSELNVNALELDDSALYLCASSSPQAADEQYFGPGTRLTVT.